The next 23 T cell receptor beta chains were all read from a single sample in a study of identical twins. TCRdb ran MiXCR on the 5' RACE reads and lists one entry per CDR3 protein. The repertoire holds about 470,000 distinct CDR3 sequences, with about 24% as singletons. Separately, the same data were catalogued under a study of T cells expressing NK-cell markers.

The specimen was CD4+ T cells sorted from blood. The receptors were sampled from a woman aged 18-35 years in good health.

This clonotype came up a few times. This chain connects TRBV20-1 to TRBJ1-6; the match to TRBD1 covers 10 bases. The CDR3 is made up of 15 amino acids. With 0 bases clipped from V and 13 bases from J, the junction kept 9 bases outside the gene matches. Germline V lookup: CDR1 DFQATT, CDR2 SNEGSKA (reference sequence). CDR3 in amino acids: CSARDSGTGAPPLHF. CDR3 coding DNA: TGCAGTGCTAGAGACTCCGGGACAGGGGCACCCCCCCTCCACTTT.

This clonotype was seen ten or more times. The chain is built from TRBV18 and TRBJ1-4, with 7 nucleotides matching TRBD1. The CDR3 is 15 amino acids. CDR1 and CDR2 from the germline V gene are KGHSH and LQKENI. Trimming cost V 2 bases and J 5 bases; bases outside gene matches: 5. The CDR3 spells CASSPGDRVNEKLFF. The CDR3 region has the DNA TGTGCCAGCTCACCAGGCGACAGGGTCAATGAAAAACTGTTTTTT.

The chain employs TRBV9 and TRBJ2-1; 7 bases are a match to TRBD2. The CDR3 covers 16 residues. The trim removed 0 bases at V and 2 bases at J, leaving 5 bases unmatched. From germline, CDR1 is SGDLS and CDR2 YYNGEE. This CDR3 is CASSVELGTTYNEQFF. The CDR3 DNA sequence: TGTGCCAGCAGCGTAGAACTCGGGACTACCTACAATGAGCAGTTCTTC.

This clonotype was counted a few times. The chain couples TRBV2 to TRBJ2-5; 9 nucleotides agree with TRBD2. The CDR3 consists of 12 residues. Germline assignment: CDR1 SNHLY and CDR2 FYNNEI. The trim removed 8 bases at V and 13 bases at J, leaving 11 bases unmatched. The CDR3: CASGGGAGGPYF. The CDR3 DNA follows: TGTGCCAGCGGAGGGGGAGCGGGGGGCCCGTACTTC.

The chain's CDR3 is CSARWRGGHSGELFF. The DNA of the CDR3 is TGCAGTGCTAGGTGGAGGGGGGGCCACTCCGGGGAGCTGTTTTTT. This sequence joins TRBV20-1 and TRBJ2-2, with a possible D match to TRBD2 (7 bases). This CDR3 has 15 amino acids. Germline-derived CDR1 and CDR2 are DFQATT and SNEGSKA (reference sequence). Trimming left V 3 bases short and J 6 bases short, with 17 bases between.

The chain employs TRBV20-1 and TRBJ2-3; D possibly matches TRBD1 or TRBD2 (6 bases each). The length of the CDR3 is 13 residues. V was pared by 0 bases and J by 6 bases, with 10 bases between. CDR1 DFQATT and CDR2 SNEGSKA come from the germline V gene (reference sequence). In nucleotides, the CDR3 is TGCAGTGCTAGAGAACGGGGGCGGGATACGCAGTATTTT. It is translated as CSARERGRDTQYF.

This clonotype was picked up a small number of times. The chain is built from TRBV6-1 and TRBJ2-4; tentative D call: TRBD1 (8 bases). CDR1 is MNHNS and CDR2 is SASEGT in the germline V gene. This CDR3 is built from 13 residues. Trimming cost V 7 bases and J 4 bases, with 11 bases left between them. The CDR3 region has the DNA TGTGCCAGCAAACAGGGGGGGAAAAACATTCAGTACTTC. Its translation is CASKQGGKNIQYF.

This chain links TRBV6-1 with TRBJ2-1; 8 bases are shared with TRBD2. The ends lost 4 bases at V and 7 bases at J; junction bases unmatched: 6. The CDR3 sequence is 14 residues long. The germline V gene encodes CDR1 MNHNS and CDR2 SASEGT. DNA of the CDR3: TGTGCCAGCAGTGGCACTAGCGGATTAAATGAGCAGTTCTTC. Amino acid sequence: CASSGTSGLNEQFF.

The rearrangement joins TRBV10-3 to TRBJ2-5; D may correspond to TRBD1 or TRBD2 (5 bases each). Germline V CDR1 and CDR2: ENHRY, SYGVKD. The CDR3 has 13 residues. The ends were cut back, 9 bases at V and 2 bases at J, with 13 bases in the middle. The CDR3: CAIGPGTQETQYF. The CDR3 region has the DNA TGTGCCATTGGGCCCGGGACGCAAGAGACCCAGTACTTC.

This clonotype was observed a few times. The rearrangement links TRBV29-1 to TRBJ1-2; D is ambiguous. Germline CDR1 SQVTM, CDR2 ANQGSEA. Trimming stripped 5 bases from V and 0 bases from J, with 7 bases between. There are 12 residues in the CDR3. DNA for the CDR3: TGCAGCGTTTCTCCCACTAACTATGGCTACACCTTC. Protein product: CSVSPTNYGYTF.

A few counts support this clonotype. This chain joins TRBV27 and TRBJ2-7, with D unresolved. CDR1 MNHEY and CDR2 SMNVEV come from the germline V gene (reference sequence). The CDR3 length is 14 residues. V was clipped by 9 bases and J by 6 bases, with 21 bases between them. CDR3 protein: CASNPVGDRGEQYF. The CDR3 nucleotides read TGTGCCAGTAACCCGGTAGGAGATCGTGGCGAGCAGTACTTC.

The chain links TRBV5-1 to TRBJ1-4; 9 nucleotides agree with TRBD1. CDR1 and CDR2 (germline): SGHRS, YFSETQ. V was clipped by 4 bases and J by 8 bases; unmatched bases: 6. CDR3 size: 14 residues. The CDR3, as DNA: TGCGCCAGCAGCAGGGACAGGGCGGGGGAAAAACTGTTTTTT. Encoded protein: CASSRDRAGEKLFF.

This clonotype has just a few counts. The V and J genes are TRBV12-5 and TRBJ2-1; TRBD2 aligns across 7 bases. CDR3 length: 14 residues. Germline CDR1 LGHNT, CDR2 FRNRAP. V lost 1 base and J lost 9; bases outside the gene matches: 6. CDR3 protein: CASGLDAGASEQFF. The CDR3 DNA sequence: TGTGCTAGTGGTTTGGACGCGGGAGCGAGTGAGCAGTTCTTC.

This clonotype was seen a few times. The CDR3 loop is CSPGQGSYNEQFF. The CDR3 region has the DNA TGCAGTCCCGGACAGGGCTCCTACAATGAGCAGTTCTTC. The chain uses TRBV20-1 and TRBJ2-1; 8 nucleotides align to TRBD1. After removal of 8 bases from V and 0 bases from J, the junction contained 3 bases not matched to a gene. This CDR3 contains 13 residues. Looked up from germline, CDR1 is DFQATT and CDR2 is SNEGSKA (reference sequence).

This sequence joins TRBV12-3 or TRBV12-4 and TRBJ2-7; 9 bases are shared with TRBD2. The CDR3 contains 19 residues. V shed 3 bases, J shed 2 bases, and the junction held 17 bases outside the gene matches. The CDR3 loop is CASSFTSLGAGTSPYEQYF. The CDR3 DNA reads as TGTGCCAGCAGTTTTACGTCATTGGGGGCCGGGACTAGCCCCTACGAGCAGTACTTC.

This clonotype showed up just once. The rearrangement joins TRBV21-1 to TRBJ2-7; the table's D gene call, TRBD1, was not cross checked with the DNA. TRBV21-1 is a pseudogene segment. CDR3 length: 15 amino acids. Here the CDR3 reads CASSMGAGGDYEQYF. CDR3 DNA sequence: TGTGCCAGCAGCATGGGAGCAGGGGGCGACTACGAGCAGTACTTC.

In this sample, this clonotype turned up a few times. J is TRBJ1-6 and V is TRBV27, with 7 bases matching TRBD1. CDR3 length: 13 amino acids. Per germline, CDR1 MNHEY and CDR2 SMNVEV (reference sequence). V was clipped by 5 bases and J by 9 bases; unmatched bases: 4. The CDR3 loop is CASSATGFSPLHF. CDR3 DNA: TGTGCCAGCAGTGCGACAGGGTTTTCACCCCTCCACTTT.

This chain links TRBV6-5 with TRBJ2-1; 8 bases fit TRBD2. This CDR3 spans 16 amino acids. Germline V lookup: CDR1 MNHEY, CDR2 SVGAGI. The V segment lost 2 bases and the J segment 4 bases; nucleotides outside the gene matches: 7. CDR3 residues: CASSYRRLASYNEQFF. CDR3 nucleotides: TGTGCCAGCAGTTACCGACGACTAGCGTCATACAATGAGCAGTTCTTC.

This clonotype has only a few counts. This chain links TRBV24-1 with TRBJ2-3, with TRBD2 matching over 9 bases. Germline V lookup: CDR1 KGHDR, CDR2 SFDVKD. Losses at the gene ends were 4 bases for V and 5 bases for J; bases not matched to a gene: 6. The CDR3 covers 15 residues. As DNA, the CDR3 is TGTGCCACCAGTGACCCGGGACTAGCCGGAGATACGCAGTATTTT. The encoded protein is CATSDPGLAGDTQYF.

The chain couples TRBV5-1 to TRBJ2-5; a possible D gene is TRBD1 (6 bases). The V end was cut by 0 bases, the J end by 4 bases, with 13 bases between. The CDR3 loop spans 15 amino acids. Germline V CDR1 and CDR2: SGHRS, YFSETQ. The CDR3 is CASSLAQGTRETQYF. In DNA form, the CDR3 reads TGCGCCAGCAGCTTGGCCCAGGGGACGCGAGAGACCCAGTACTTC.

The genes are TRBV12-3 or TRBV12-4 and TRBJ2-3; D is unclear. Trimming left V 5 bases short and J 4 bases short, with 13 bases between. This CDR3 is built from 14 residues. The CDR3 protein is CASSRRSEADTQYF. CDR3 nucleotide sequence: TGTGCCAGCAGTCGCCGGAGTGAAGCAGATACGCAGTATTTT.

This clonotype was counted a few times. The rearrangement uses TRBV9 and TRBJ2-1, with TRBD2 matching 7 bases. Germline assignment: CDR1 SGDLS and CDR2 YYNGEE. The CDR3 totals 16 residues. The J segment lost 3 bases and the V segment lost 0 bases, leaving 6 bases of the junction unmatched. Here the CDR3 reads CASSVVVGGVYNEQFF. Written as DNA, the CDR3 is TGTGCCAGCAGCGTAGTGGTGGGAGGGGTCTACAATGAGCAGTTCTTC.

This clonotype has more than one count but fewer than ten. The chain is built from TRBV12-3 or TRBV12-4 and TRBJ1-2; TRBD1 matches at 9 bases. V lost 7 bases and J lost 7; bases outside the gene matches: 7. The CDR3 runs 13 residues. CDR3 sequence: CASTKDRGGGYTF. In DNA form, the CDR3 reads TGTGCCAGCACCAAGGACAGGGGAGGTGGCTACACCTTC.